This T cell receptor beta chain was sequenced for a study of OX40 agonist ivuxolimab in advanced cancers. Study information: Patients achieving partial responses numbered three: one hepatocellular carcinoma case and two cutaneous melanoma cases. Findings and limits, study-wide: It was not determined which antigens were specifically recognized by the peripheral T cells that had undergone clonal expansion. Clonal expansion from baseline to week 6 occurred in both CD4+ and CD8+ T cells.

This CDR3 has 13 amino acids. V was cut by 2 bases and J by 4 bases, with 8 bases left in between. Germline V CDR1 and CDR2: LNHDA, SQIVND (reference sequence). Remarks on this clone: The antigen remains undetermined.

Repertoires were generated with immunoSEQ multiplex PCR, while TCRdb's copy carries only in-frame clones and drops some. Of 50,000 to 65,000 clones detected, around 90% appear once; the ten largest clones hold just over 0.75%. The sequencing here drew on CD4+ or CD8+ T cells sorted from blood, taken in a trial of the OX40 agonist ivuxolimab. The receptor was derived from an adult with an advanced solid tumor such as melanoma, head and neck, liver or kidney cancer. The chain carries TRBV19 and TRBJ1-2; no firm D call. CDR3 nucleotides: TGTGCCAGTAGTATAAGAGGGCCCTATGGCTACACCTTC. It is translated as CASSIRGPYGYTF.